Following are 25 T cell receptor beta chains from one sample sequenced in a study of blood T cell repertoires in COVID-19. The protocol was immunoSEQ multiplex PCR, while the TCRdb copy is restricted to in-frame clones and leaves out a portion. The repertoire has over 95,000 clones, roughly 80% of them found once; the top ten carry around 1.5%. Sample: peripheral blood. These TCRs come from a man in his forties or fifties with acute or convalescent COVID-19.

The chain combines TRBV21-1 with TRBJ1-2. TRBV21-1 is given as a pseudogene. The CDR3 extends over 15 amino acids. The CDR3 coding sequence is TGTGCCAGCAGCCCTGGCGGGAGTGGGGCCTATGGCTACACCTTC. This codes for CASSPGGSGAYGYTF.

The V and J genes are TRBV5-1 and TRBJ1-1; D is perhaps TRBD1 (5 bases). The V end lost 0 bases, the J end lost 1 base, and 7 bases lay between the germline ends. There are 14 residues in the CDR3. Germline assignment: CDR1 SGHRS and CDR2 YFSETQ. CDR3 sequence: CASSLGGANTEAFF. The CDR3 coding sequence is TGCGCCAGCAGCTTGGGCGGGGCGAACACTGAAGCTTTCTTT.

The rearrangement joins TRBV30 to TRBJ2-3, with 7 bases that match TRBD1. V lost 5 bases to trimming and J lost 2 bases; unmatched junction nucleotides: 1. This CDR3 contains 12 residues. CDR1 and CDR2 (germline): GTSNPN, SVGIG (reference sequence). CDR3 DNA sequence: TGTGCCTGGGACAGGGTCACAGATACGCAGTATTTT. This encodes CAWDRVTDTQYF.

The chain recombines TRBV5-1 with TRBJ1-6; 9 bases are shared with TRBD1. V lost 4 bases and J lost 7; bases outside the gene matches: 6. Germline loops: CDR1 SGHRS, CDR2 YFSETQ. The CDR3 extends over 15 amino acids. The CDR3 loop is CASSMDRGKNSPLHF. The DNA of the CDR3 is TGCGCCAGCAGCATGGACAGGGGAAAGAATTCACCCCTCCACTTT.

The chain's CDR3 is CASSLQGADQPQHF. Written as DNA, the CDR3 is TGTGCCAGCAGCTTACAGGGGGCGGATCAGCCCCAGCATTTT. The V gene is TRBV28, the J gene TRBJ1-5; 9 positions agree with TRBD1. CDR1 is MDHEN and CDR2 is SYDVKM in the germline V gene. There are 14 residues in the CDR3. The J segment lost 5 bases and the V segment lost 6 bases, leaving 5 bases of the junction unmatched.

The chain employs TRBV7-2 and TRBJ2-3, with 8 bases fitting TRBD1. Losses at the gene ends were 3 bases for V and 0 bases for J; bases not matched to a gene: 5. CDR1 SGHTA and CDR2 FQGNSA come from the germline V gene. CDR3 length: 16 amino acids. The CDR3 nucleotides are TGTGCCAGCAGCTTGGGACAGGCCCCTAGCACAGATACGCAGTATTTT. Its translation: CASSLGQAPSTDTQYF.

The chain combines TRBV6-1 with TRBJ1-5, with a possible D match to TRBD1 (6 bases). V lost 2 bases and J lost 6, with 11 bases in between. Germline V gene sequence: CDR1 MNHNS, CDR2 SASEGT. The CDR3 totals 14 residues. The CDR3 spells CASSENRVGQPQHF. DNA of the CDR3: TGTGCCAGCAGTGAAAACAGGGTAGGTCAGCCCCAGCATTTT.

The CDR3 sequence is CASSSGQGQGVNQPQHF. The CDR3 DNA reads TGTGCCAGCAGCTCCGGACAGGGGCAAGGGGTCAATCAGCCCCAGCATTTT. The V and J genes are TRBV7-3 and TRBJ1-5; 9 bases agree with TRBD1. V gave up 4 bases and J gave up 3 bases; unmatched junction bases: 10. In germline, CDR1 is SGHTA, CDR2 FQGTGA. The CDR3 runs to 17 residues.

The CDR3 reads CASRYRLSEKLFF. Written as DNA, the CDR3 is TGTGCCAGTAGGTACAGGCTGTCTGAAAAACTGTTTTTT. The rearrangement joins TRBV19 to TRBJ1-4; D might be TRBD1 (5 bases). V was cut by 6 bases and J by 7 bases, with 12 bases left in between. This CDR3 spans 13 amino acids. Germline loops: CDR1 LNHDA, CDR2 SQIVND (reference sequence).

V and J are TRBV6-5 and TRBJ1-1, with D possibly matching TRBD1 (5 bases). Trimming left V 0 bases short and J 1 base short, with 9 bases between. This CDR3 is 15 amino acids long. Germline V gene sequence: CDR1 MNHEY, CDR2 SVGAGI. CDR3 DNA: TGTGCCAGCAGTTACTCGAGGAGGGGGAACACTGAAGCTTTCTTT. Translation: CASSYSRRGNTEAFF.

The CDR3 sequence: CASSPRGETNYGYTF. In nucleotides, the CDR3 is TGTGCCAGCAGTCCTCGGGGGGAGACTAACTATGGCTACACCTTC. The V gene is TRBV28, the J gene TRBJ1-2, with D tentatively TRBD1 (5 bases). CDR1 is MDHEN and CDR2 is SYDVKM in the germline V gene. The CDR3 is made up of 15 amino acids. Trimming shortened V by 5 bases and J by 0 bases, and 13 bases separated the two germline ends.

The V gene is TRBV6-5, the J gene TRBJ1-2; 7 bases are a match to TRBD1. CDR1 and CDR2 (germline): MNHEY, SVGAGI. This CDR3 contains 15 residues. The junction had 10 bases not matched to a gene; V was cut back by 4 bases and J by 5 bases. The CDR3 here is CASSSRARGLYGYTF. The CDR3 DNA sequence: TGTGCCAGCAGTTCGAGGGCCAGGGGGTTGTATGGCTACACCTTC.

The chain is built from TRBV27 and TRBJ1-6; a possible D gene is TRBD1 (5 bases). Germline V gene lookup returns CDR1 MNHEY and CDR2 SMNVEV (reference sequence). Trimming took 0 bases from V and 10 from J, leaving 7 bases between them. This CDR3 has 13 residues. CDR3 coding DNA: TGTGCCAGCAGTTTATCGGGGCAATCACCCCTCCACTTT. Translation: CASSLSGQSPLHF.

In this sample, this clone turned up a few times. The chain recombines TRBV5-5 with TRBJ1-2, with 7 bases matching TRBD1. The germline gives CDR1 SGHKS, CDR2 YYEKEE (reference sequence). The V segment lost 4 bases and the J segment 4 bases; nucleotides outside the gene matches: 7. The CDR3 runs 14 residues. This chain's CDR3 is CASSPNRGGYGYTF. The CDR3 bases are TGTGCCAGCAGCCCGAACAGGGGTGGCTATGGCTACACCTTC.

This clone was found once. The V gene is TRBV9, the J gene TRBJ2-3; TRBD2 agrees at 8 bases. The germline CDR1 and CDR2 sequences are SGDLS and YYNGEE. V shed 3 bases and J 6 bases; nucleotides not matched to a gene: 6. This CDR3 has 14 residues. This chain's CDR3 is CASSGIAGMDTQYF. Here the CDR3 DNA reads TGTGCCAGCAGCGGAATAGCGGGGATGGATACGCAGTATTTT. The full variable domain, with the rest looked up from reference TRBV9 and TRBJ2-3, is DSGVTQTPKHLITATGQRVTLRCSPRSGDLSVYWYQQSLDQGLQFLIQYYNGEERAKGNILERFSAQQFPDLHSELNLSSLELGDSALYFCASSGIAGMDTQYFGPGTRLTVL.

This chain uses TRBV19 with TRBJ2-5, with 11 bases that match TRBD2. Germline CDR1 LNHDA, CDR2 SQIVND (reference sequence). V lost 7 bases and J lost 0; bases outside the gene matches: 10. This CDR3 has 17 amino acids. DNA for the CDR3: TGTGCCAGTAAAGGGCTAGCGGGGGGATCATACCAAGAGACCCAGTACTTC. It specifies CASKGLAGGSYQETQYF.

CDR3 in amino acids: CASSMEGSYGYTF. The CDR3 DNA is TGTGCCAGTAGTATGGAGGGAAGCTATGGCTACACCTTC. The genes are TRBV19 and TRBJ1-2; D call uncertain. Germline values: CDR1 LNHDA, CDR2 SQIVND (reference sequence). V lost 3 bases to trimming and J lost 4 bases, with 9 bases between them. The CDR3 has 13 amino acids.

The CDR3 spells CASSSPRGEAFF. In nucleotides, the CDR3 is TGTGCCAGCAGCTCCCCCCGGGGTGAAGCTTTCTTT. The chain joins TRBV7-8 to TRBJ1-1; D is unclear. The CDR3 runs 12 residues. Trimming removed 4 bases from V and 7 bases from J, with 10 bases in between. Germline assignment: CDR1 SGHVS and CDR2 FQNEAQ.

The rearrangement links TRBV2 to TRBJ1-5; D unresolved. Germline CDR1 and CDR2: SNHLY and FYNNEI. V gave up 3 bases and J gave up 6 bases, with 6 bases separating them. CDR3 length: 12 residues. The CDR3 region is CASSEGGQPQHF. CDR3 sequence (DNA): TGTGCCAGCAGTGAGGGAGGTCAGCCCCAGCATTTT.

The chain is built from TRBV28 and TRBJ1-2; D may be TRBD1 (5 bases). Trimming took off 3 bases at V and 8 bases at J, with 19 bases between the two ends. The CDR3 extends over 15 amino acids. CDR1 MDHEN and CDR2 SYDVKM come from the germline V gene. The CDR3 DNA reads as TGTGCCAGCAGTTTTATCCAGGGTCTACCCAGGGGCTACACCTTC. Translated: CASSFIQGLPRGYTF.

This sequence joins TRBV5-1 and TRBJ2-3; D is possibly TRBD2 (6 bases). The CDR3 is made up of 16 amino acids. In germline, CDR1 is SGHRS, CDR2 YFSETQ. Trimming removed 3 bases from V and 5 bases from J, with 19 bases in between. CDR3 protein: CASSYQIGGVVDTQYF. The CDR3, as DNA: TGCGCCAGCAGCTACCAAATCGGCGGGGTGGTAGATACGCAGTATTTT.

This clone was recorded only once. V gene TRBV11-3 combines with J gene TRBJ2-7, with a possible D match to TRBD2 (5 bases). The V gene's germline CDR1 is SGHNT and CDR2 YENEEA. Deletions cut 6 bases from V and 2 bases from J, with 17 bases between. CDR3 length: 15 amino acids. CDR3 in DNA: TGTGCCAGCAGATTAACGTACAGCGGACCCTACGAGCAGTACTTC. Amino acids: CASRLTYSGPYEQYF.

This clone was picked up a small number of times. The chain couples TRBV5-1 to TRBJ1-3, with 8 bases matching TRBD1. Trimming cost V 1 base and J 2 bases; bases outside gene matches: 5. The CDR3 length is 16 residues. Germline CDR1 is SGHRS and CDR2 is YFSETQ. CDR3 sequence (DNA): TGCGCCAGCAGCTTGACCCAGGGGGCCCCTGGAAACACCATATATTTT. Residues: CASSLTQGAPGNTIYF.

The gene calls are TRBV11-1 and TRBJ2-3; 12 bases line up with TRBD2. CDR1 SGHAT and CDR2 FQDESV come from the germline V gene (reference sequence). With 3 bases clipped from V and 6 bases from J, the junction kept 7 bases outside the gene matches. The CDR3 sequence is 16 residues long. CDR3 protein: CASSLASGGAWDTQYF. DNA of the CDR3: TGTGCCAGCAGCTTGGCTAGCGGGGGGGCTTGGGATACGCAGTATTTT. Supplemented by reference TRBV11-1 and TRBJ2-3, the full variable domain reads EAEVAQSPRYKITEKSQAVAFWCDPISGHATLYWYRQILGQGPELLVQFQDESVVDDSQLPKDRFSAERLKGVDSTLKIQPAELGDSAMYLCASSLASGGAWDTQYFGPGTRLTVL.

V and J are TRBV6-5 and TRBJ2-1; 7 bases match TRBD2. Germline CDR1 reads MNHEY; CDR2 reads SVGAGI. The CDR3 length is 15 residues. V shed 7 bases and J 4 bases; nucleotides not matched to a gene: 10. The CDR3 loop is CASKSKRGNYNEQFF. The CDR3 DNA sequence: TGTGCCAGCAAGTCGAAGCGGGGAAATTACAATGAGCAGTTCTTC.